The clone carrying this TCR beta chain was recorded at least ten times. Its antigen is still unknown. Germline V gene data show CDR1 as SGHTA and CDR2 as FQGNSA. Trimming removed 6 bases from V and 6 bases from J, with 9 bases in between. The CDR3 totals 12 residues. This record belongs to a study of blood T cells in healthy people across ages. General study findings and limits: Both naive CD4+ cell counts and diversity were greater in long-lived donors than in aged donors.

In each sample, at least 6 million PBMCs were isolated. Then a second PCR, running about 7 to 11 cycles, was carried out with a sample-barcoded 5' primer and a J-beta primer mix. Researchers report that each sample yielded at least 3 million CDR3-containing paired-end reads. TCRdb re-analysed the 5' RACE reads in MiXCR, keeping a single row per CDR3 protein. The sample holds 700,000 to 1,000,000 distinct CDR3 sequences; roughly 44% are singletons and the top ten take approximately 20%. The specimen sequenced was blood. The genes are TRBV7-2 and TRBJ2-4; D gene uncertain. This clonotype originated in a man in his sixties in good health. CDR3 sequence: CASSLTGNIQYF. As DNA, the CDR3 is TGTGCCAGCAGTTTAACGGGAAACATTCAGTACTTC.